This TCR beta chain emerged from a study of blood T cell repertoires in COVID-19. Looking at the study overall: Both acute and convalescent COVID-19 samples were obtained from the United States, Italy and Spain. T cells, B-cell-depleted T cells, or PBMCs supplied cDNA or gDNA.

Germline V CDR1 and CDR2: KGHDR, SFDVKD. CDR3 length: 16 amino acids. Trimming shortened V by 4 bases and J by 3 bases, and 16 bases separated the two germline ends. This table comes from immunoSEQ multiplex PCR, and its TCRdb copy is limited to in-frame clones, with some not included. The sample gives 55,000 to 65,000 clones, about 88% of which show up once; approximately 15% is in the top ten. The TCR was taken from a woman aged 55-69 years with active COVID-19. The V gene is TRBV24-1, the J gene TRBJ2-3; TRBD1 might be the D (6 bases). The specimen sequenced was peripheral blood. The chain's CDR3 is CATSDPDRLGTDTQYF. Here the CDR3 DNA reads TGTGCCACCAGTGACCCCGACAGGCTCGGTACAGATACGCAGTATTTT.